The 8 T cell receptor beta chains below come from one sample, sequenced in a study of blood T cell repertoires in COVID-19. The data were produced by immunoSEQ multiplex PCR, yet TCRdb's version contains in-frame clones alone and is incomplete. The sample yields approximately 200,000 clones, roughly 86% seen once. Sequencing used PBMCs or T cells enriched from blood (not recorded which). These receptors came from a woman aged 25 to 39 who had recovered from COVID-19.

The chain has TRBV6-5 and TRBJ2-3; possibly TRBD2 for D (6 bases). The CDR3 spans 15 residues. The germline CDR1 and CDR2 sequences are MNHEY and SVGAGI. V gave up 6 bases and J gave up 2 bases, with 15 bases separating them. The CDR3 nucleotides are TGTGCCAGCAGCATAAAGCGGGTCAACACAGATACGCAGTATTTT. Translating gives CASSIKRVNTDTQYF.

The V call is TRBV2, the J call TRBJ2-7, with D hard to call. In germline, CDR1 is SNHLY, CDR2 FYNNEI. This CDR3 is built from 12 residues. V gave up 7 bases and J gave up 6 bases, with 13 bases separating them. As DNA, the CDR3 is TGTGCCAGCAATCGAGCCTCTCGCGAGCAGTACTTC. Translation: CASNRASREQYF.

The chain combines TRBV7-9 with TRBJ2-3; 7 positions agree with TRBD1. Germline CDR1 SEHNR, CDR2 FQNEAQ (reference sequence). This CDR3 region has 16 residues. Trimming removed 7 bases from V and 1 base from J; junction bases left unmatched: 11. The CDR3 loop reads CASTRGLGQRTDTQYF. For the CDR3, the DNA is TGTGCCAGCACTCGCGGCTTGGGACAGCGCACAGATACGCAGTATTTT.

The chain links TRBV5-4 to TRBJ1-1; a possible D gene is TRBD1 (5 bases). The CDR3 contains 14 residues. V was cut by 0 bases and J by 0 bases, with 6 bases left in between. Germline CDR1 reads SGHNT; CDR2 reads YYREEE (reference sequence). CDR3 coding DNA: TGTGCCAGCAGCTTGGTACAGGTGAACACTGAAGCTTTCTTT. It yields the protein CASSLVQVNTEAFF.

V gene TRBV7-9 combines with J gene TRBJ1-4; 9 positions agree with TRBD1. V trimming: 5 bases; J trimming: 6 bases; junction bases outside the gene matches: 7. Germline CDR1 and CDR2: SEHNR and FQNEAQ (reference sequence). This CDR3 comprises 15 residues. CDR3 loop: CASSRFRDRDEKLFF. The DNA for the CDR3 is TGTGCCAGCAGCCGGTTCCGGGACAGGGATGAAAAACTGTTTTTT.

The rearrangement uses TRBV6-1 and TRBJ2-3; D possibly corresponds to TRBD2 (7 bases). The CDR3 is made up of 18 amino acids. In germline, CDR1 is MNHNS, CDR2 SASEGT. V lost 1 base and J 6 bases, leaving 23 bases between the germline ends. CDR3 in DNA: TGTGCCAGCAGTGAAGAACTCTCGGCCGGGAGGAGGGGGGATACGCAGTATTTT. Protein sequence: CASSEELSAGRRGDTQYF.

CDR3 nucleotide sequence: TGTGCCACCAGTTTCCTAGGAGTTATAGAAGAGACCCAGTACTTC. Its translation is CATSFLGVIEETQYF. The V and J genes are TRBV24-1 and TRBJ2-5; D is unresolved. Looked up from germline, CDR1 is KGHDR and CDR2 is SFDVKD. The CDR3 is made up of 15 amino acids. V dropped 6 bases and J dropped 3 bases, with 16 bases sitting between them.

V is TRBV28 and J is TRBJ2-7; a weak D match, TRBD1 (6 bases). Germline CDR1 MDHEN, CDR2 SYDVKM. The CDR3 runs to 15 residues. V shed 4 bases and J shed 6 bases, with 19 bases lying between them. The DNA of the CDR3 is TGTGCCAGCAGTTCTACAGGGATTCCCGCGTCCGAGCAGTACTTC. Residues: CASSSTGIPASEQYF.